This TCR beta chain emerged from a study of human T cells and chemical hapten exposure. Individual cDNA molecules received unique molecular identifiers in the library. TCRdb re-analysed the RACE reads in MiXCR, keeping a single row per CDR3 protein. The sample lists 300,000 to 450,000 distinct CDR3 sequences, about 5.1% occurring once. Time point defined: pre-sensitization, week 0. Treatment meaning: therapeutic diphenylcyclopropenone sensitization with weekly scalp DPC. Samples of blood were obtained prior to the application of each patch test. This clonotype was found many times. Its cognate antigen is unknown. One end of the junction fails to match germline, which may point to a read error. From germline, CDR1 is DFQATT and CDR2 SNEGSKA (reference sequence). CDR3 size: 13 residues. General study points: Significantly more large CDR3 similarity clusters were formed by expanded TCRs than by controls. PT1 expanded TCR counts correlated positively with patch test score.

The sample consisted of whole blood, taken in connection with sensitization to the hapten diphenylcyclopropenone (DPC). The rearrangement joins TRBV20-1 to TRBJ2-3; 16 bases agree with TRBD2. This clonotype was obtained from a woman aged 45 to 65 with alopecia areata. Some clones in this sample may be carry-over from other donors' samples. The CDR3 region is CSAGGLAGGPLNF. CDR3 DNA sequence: TGCAGTGCTGGGGGACTAGCGGGAGGGCCATTGAATTTT.